This T cell receptor (beta chain) came from a study of cytomegalovirus exposure and HLA in healthy donors. Overall study results and limits: A missense variant in DCLRE1C was later tied to TCR beta V- and J-gene trimming. A further, later analysis showed that HLA-associated TCR beta chains (compared with equally common others) were more clonally expanded. Under in vitro conditions, three CMV-associated chains were confirmed as specific for CMV antigens.

In regard to this clone: Its target is not known.

With 60 Vbeta and 13 Jbeta primers, the PCR was carried out. The data were produced by immunoSEQ multiplex PCR, yet TCRdb's version contains in-frame clones alone and is incomplete. The top ten hold about 0.47% of the sample, which has under 250,000 clones, roughly 78% seen once. The CDR3 length is 13 residues. CDR1 SGHNT and CDR2 YENEEA come from the germline V gene. V shed 5 bases and J shed 0 bases, with 7 bases lying between them. The chain recombines TRBV11-3 with TRBJ1-1; D is perhaps TRBD1 (5 bases). The clonotype was recovered from a boy between 10 and 17 years old in good health and CMV-seronegative. Sequenced material: PBMCs. The chain's CDR3 is CASSQQVNTEAFF. The CDR3 nucleotides are TGTGCCAGCAGCCAACAGGTGAACACTGAAGCTTTCTTT.